Shown below are 5 T cell receptor beta chains from a single sample sequenced in a study of cytomegalovirus exposure and HLA in healthy donors. The PCR employed 60 Vbeta primers together with 13 Jbeta primers. Generated by immunoSEQ multiplex PCR, the TCRdb table keeps only in-frame clones and is missing some. The top ten clones hold approximately 2.2% of a sample with 150,000 to 200,000 clones, just over 75% of them seen once. The specimen sequenced was PBMCs. The receptors stem from a woman in her thirties in good health and CMV-seropositive.

The chain is built from TRBV30 and TRBJ1-2; TRBD1 might be the D (5 bases). Germline CDR1 reads GTSNPN; CDR2 reads SVGIG (reference sequence). CDR3 length: 11 amino acids. V lost 4 bases to trimming and J lost 4 bases, with 7 bases between them. The CDR3 nucleotides are TGTGCCTGGATGCAGGGCTATGGCTACACCTTC. Protein sequence: CAWMQGYGYTF.

The CDR3 DNA sequence: TGTGCCAGCAGCTTGGGACTATATCAAGAGACCCAGTACTTC. Translation gives CASSLGLYQETQYF. This rearrangement joins TRBV5-4 to TRBJ2-5; D possibly corresponds to TRBD2 (5 bases). V dropped 0 bases and J dropped 2 bases, with 8 bases sitting between them. This CDR3 contains 14 residues. Germline CDR1 reads SGHNT; CDR2 reads YYREEE (reference sequence).

This chain links TRBV6-5 with TRBJ2-1; 8 bases agree with TRBD2. This CDR3 has 12 residues. The J segment lost 10 bases and the V segment lost 10 bases, leaving 9 bases of the junction unmatched. Germline CDR1 and CDR2: MNHEY and SVGAGI. This CDR3 is CATSGGAREQFF. CDR3 sequence (DNA): TGTGCCACGTCGGGGGGGGCGAGGGAGCAGTTCTTC.

The chain links TRBV28 to TRBJ1-2; tentatively, D is TRBD1 (5 bases). Germline CDR1 and CDR2: MDHEN and SYDVKM. V was trimmed by 6 bases and J by 4 bases, leaving 12 bases between them. The CDR3 is 13 residues long. In DNA form, the CDR3 reads TGTGCCAGCAGCCCGACAGACGCCTATGGCTACACCTTC. Translating it yields CASSPTDAYGYTF.

The chain is built from TRBV5-1 and TRBJ2-7; D is possibly TRBD1 (6 bases). Trimming stripped 0 bases from V and 3 bases from J, with 10 bases between. The CDR3 sequence is 14 residues long. Germline V gene lookup returns CDR1 SGHRS and CDR2 YFSETQ. The DNA of the CDR3 is TGCGCCAGCAGCTTGGCGGGCAGGGGCTACGAGCAGTACTTC. Protein sequence: CASSLAGRGYEQYF.